This T cell receptor (beta chain) stems from a study of beta chain features in type 1 diabetes. The whole isolated RNA underwent reverse transcription, so sequencing captured expressed TCRB transcripts. Method: immunoSEQ multiplex PCR; TCRdb's copy keeps in-frame clones and lacks some. The sample lists hundreds of thousands of clones, over 10% occurring once. The V gene lost 4 bases and the J gene lost 8 bases, with 18 bases spanning the gap. The CDR3 is 15 residues long. Germline V CDR1 and CDR2: MDHEN, SYDVKM. The chain links TRBV28 to TRBJ2-1; tentative D call: TRBD2 (5 bases). The source is a young man in good health. Sequenced: naive CD4+ T cells from blood. The CDR3 spells CASSSPPGGGDEQFF. CDR3 nucleotides: TGTGCCAGCAGTTCACCCCCAGGAGGTGGGGATGAGCAGTTCTTC. Combining the CDR3 with reference TRBV28 and TRBJ2-1 gives the whole variable domain DVKVTQSSRYLVKRTGEKVFLECVQDMDHENMFWYRQDPGLGLRLIYFSYDVKMKEKGDIPEGYSVSREKKERFSLILESASTNQTSMYLCASSSPPGGGDEQFFGPGTRLTVL.